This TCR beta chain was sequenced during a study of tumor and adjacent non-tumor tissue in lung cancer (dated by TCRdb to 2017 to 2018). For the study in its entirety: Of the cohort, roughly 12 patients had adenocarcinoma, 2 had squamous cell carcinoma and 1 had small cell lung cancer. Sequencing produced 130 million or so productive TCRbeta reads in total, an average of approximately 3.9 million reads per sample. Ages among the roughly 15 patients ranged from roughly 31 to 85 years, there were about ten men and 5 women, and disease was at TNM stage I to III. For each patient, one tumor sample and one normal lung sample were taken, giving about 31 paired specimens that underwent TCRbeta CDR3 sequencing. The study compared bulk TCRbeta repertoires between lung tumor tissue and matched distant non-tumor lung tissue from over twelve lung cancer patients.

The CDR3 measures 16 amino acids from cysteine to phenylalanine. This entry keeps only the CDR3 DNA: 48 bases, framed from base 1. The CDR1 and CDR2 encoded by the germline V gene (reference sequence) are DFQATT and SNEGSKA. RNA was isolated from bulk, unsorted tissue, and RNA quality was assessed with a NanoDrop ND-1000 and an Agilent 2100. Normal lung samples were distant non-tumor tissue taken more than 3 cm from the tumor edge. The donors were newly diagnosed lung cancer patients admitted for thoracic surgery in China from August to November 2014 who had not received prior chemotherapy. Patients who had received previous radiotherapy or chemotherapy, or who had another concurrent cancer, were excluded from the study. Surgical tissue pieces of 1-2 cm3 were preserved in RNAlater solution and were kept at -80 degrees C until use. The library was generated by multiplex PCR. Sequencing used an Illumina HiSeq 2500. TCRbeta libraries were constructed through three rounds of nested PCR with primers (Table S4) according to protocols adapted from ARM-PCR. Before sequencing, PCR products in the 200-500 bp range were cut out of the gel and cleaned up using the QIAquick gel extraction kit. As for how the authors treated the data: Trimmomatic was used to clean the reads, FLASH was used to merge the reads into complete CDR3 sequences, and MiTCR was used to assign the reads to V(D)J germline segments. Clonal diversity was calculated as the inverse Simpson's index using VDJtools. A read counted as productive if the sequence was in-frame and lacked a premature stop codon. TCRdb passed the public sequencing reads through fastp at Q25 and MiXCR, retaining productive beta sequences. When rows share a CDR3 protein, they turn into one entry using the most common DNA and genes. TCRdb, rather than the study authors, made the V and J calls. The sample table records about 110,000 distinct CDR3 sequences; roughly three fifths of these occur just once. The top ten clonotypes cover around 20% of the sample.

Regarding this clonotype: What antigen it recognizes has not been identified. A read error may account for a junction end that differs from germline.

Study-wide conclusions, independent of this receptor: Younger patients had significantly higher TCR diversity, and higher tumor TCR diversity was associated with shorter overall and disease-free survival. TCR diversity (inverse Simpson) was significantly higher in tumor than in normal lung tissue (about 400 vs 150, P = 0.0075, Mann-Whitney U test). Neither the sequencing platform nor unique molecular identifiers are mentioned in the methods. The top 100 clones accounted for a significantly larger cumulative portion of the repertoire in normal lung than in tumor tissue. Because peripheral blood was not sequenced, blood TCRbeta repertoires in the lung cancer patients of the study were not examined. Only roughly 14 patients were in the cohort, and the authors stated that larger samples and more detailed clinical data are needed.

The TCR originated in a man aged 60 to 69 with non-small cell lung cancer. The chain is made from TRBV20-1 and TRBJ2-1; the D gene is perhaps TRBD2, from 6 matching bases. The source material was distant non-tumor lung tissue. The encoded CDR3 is CSARVVGWRDRNEHFF. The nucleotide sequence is TGCAGTGCTAGAGTCGTAGGGTGGCGGGATCGCAATGAGCACTTCTTC.